A single sample gave rise to the 28 T cell receptor beta chains below, sequenced in a study of blood T cell repertoires in COVID-19. This table comes from immunoSEQ multiplex PCR, and its TCRdb copy is limited to in-frame clones, with some not included. The sample consists of some 180,000 clones, 80% to 85% of them appearing once. Sequences were obtained from peripheral blood. The receptor source for this set is a man aged 65 to 85 with active or convalescent COVID-19.

This clone was counted between two and nine times. CDR3 in amino acids: CASSMGSAGETQYF. CDR3 DNA: TGTGCCAGTAGTATGGGCTCGGCGGGGGAGACCCAGTACTTC. V is TRBV19 and J is TRBJ2-5; D is possibly TRBD2 (6 bases). Trimming took off 3 bases at V and 5 bases at J, with 13 bases between the two ends. Germline CDR1 LNHDA, CDR2 SQIVND (reference sequence). The CDR3 is 14 amino acids.

This clone was found a few times. The chain recombines TRBV27 with TRBJ1-1, with a tentative D call TRBD1 (5 bases). This CDR3 comprises 14 residues. Germline V lookup: CDR1 MNHEY, CDR2 SMNVEV (reference sequence). The V and J ends lost 2 bases and 0 bases respectively, with 7 bases between them. Here the CDR3 DNA reads TGTGCCAGCAGTTTAAAGGGGATGAACACTGAAGCTTTCTTT. Protein product: CASSLKGMNTEAFF.

This chain links TRBV25-1 with TRBJ1-1; D not certain. Germline V gives CDR1 MGHDK, CDR2 SYGVNS. The V and J ends lost 3 bases and 2 bases respectively, with 10 bases between them. CDR3 length equals 14 residues. CDR3 nucleotides: TGTGCCAGCAGTGAGACTGGCGAAAACACTGAAGCTTTCTTT. Encoded protein: CASSETGENTEAFF.

The chain links TRBV3-1 (or the pseudogene TRBV3-2) to TRBJ1-1; the match to TRBD1 covers 7 bases. The V and J ends lost 0 bases and 5 bases, in that order; junction bases with no gene match: 3. The CDR3 sequence is 14 residues long. Germline CDR1 and CDR2: LGHDT and YNNKEL (reference sequence). Here the CDR3 reads CASSQDDRVTEAFF. The CDR3 nucleotides are TGTGCCAGCAGCCAAGATGACAGGGTGACTGAAGCTTTCTTT.

The chain recombines TRBV4-1 with TRBJ2-7, with TRBD1 identical over 11 bases. Trimming at V came to 4 bases and at J to 5 bases, leaving 7 bases not matched to a gene. CDR3 length: 15 residues. Germline CDR1 reads MGHRA; CDR2 reads YSYEKL. CDR3: CASSPSRDRGDEQYF. In DNA form, the CDR3 reads TGCGCCAGCAGCCCCTCAAGGGACAGGGGGGACGAGCAGTACTTC.

This clone was observed a single time. The chain has TRBV7-3 and TRBJ2-5; D unresolved. Germline CDR1 is SGHTA and CDR2 is FQGTGA. The CDR3 extends over 13 amino acids. Trimming cost V 5 bases and J 5 bases, with 12 bases left between them. Written as DNA, the CDR3 is TGTGCCAGCAGCCTAGGAGATTGGGAGACCCAGTACTTC. Its translation: CASSLGDWETQYF. Based on the CDR3 plus reference TRBV7-3 and TRBJ2-5, the full variable domain is GAGVSQTPSNKVTEKGKYVELRCDPISGHTALYWYRQSLGQGPEFLIYFQGTGAADDSGLPNDRFFAVRPEGSVSTLKIQRTERGDSAVYLCASSLGDWETQYFGPGTRLLVL.

This CDR3 reads CASSPTGSEKLFF. In DNA, the CDR3 is TGTGCCAGCAGCCCGACAGGGAGTGAAAAACTGTTTTTT. The rearrangement uses TRBV12-3 or TRBV12-4 and TRBJ1-4; TRBD1 aligns across 7 bases. The ends lost 6 bases at V and 7 bases at J; junction bases unmatched: 5. CDR3 length: 13 amino acids.

The genes are TRBV30 and TRBJ1-1; 9 bases fit TRBD1. With V trimmed by 1 base and J by 11 bases, 8 bases remained unmatched. The CDR3 covers 13 residues. CDR1 GTSNPN and CDR2 SVGIG come from the germline V gene (reference sequence). The CDR3 loop reads CAWSEDRGFGAFF. The DNA of the CDR3 is TGTGCCTGGAGTGAGGACAGGGGATTTGGGGCTTTCTTT.

This sequence joins TRBV12-3 or TRBV12-4 and TRBJ1-1, with D hard to call. V shed 3 bases and J shed 7 bases, with 9 bases lying between them. This CDR3 region has 12 residues. Written as DNA, the CDR3 is TGTGCCAGCAGTTTTGCAGGCCGTGAAGCTTTCTTT. Translated: CASSFAGREAFF.

The V call is TRBV18, the J call TRBJ2-5; unclear D gene. Trimming pared 3 bases from V and 2 bases from J, leaving 10 bases between. This CDR3 has 14 residues. Looked up from germline, CDR1 is KGHSH and CDR2 is LQKENI. The DNA of the CDR3 is TGTGCCAGCTCACCCCCACAGCCTCAAGAGACCCAGTACTTC. Its translation: CASSPPQPQETQYF.

This clone was counted once. The V call is TRBV19, the J call TRBJ2-1; TRBD2 aligns across 11 bases. CDR3 length: 17 amino acids. V lost 5 bases to trimming and J lost 8 bases; unmatched junction nucleotides: 14. Germline lookup yields CDR1 LNHDA and CDR2 SQIVND (reference sequence). The CDR3 DNA reads as TGTGCCAGTAGTCTTCAGACTAGCGGGACCCCTTGGTATGAGCAGTTCTTC. Its protein is CASSLQTSGTPWYEQFF.

This chain links TRBV7-2 with TRBJ1-1, with D tentatively TRBD1 (5 bases). Looked up from germline, CDR1 is SGHTA and CDR2 is FQGNSA. CDR3 length equals 14 residues. Trimming removed 4 bases from V and 0 bases from J, with 9 bases in between. The CDR3 reads CASSSRAMNTEAFF. The DNA for the CDR3 is TGTGCCAGCAGCTCCAGGGCCATGAACACTGAAGCTTTCTTT.

CDR3 residues: CASRTTGNYGYTF. CDR3 in DNA: TGTGCCAGCAGGACAACAGGGAACTATGGCTACACCTTC. This chain links TRBV6-5 with TRBJ1-2; D might be TRBD1 (6 bases). Between the trimmed V and J ends, which lost 6 bases and 2 bases, there was a span of 10 bases. The CDR3 is 13 amino acids. Germline lookup yields CDR1 MNHEY and CDR2 SVGAGI.

This rearrangement joins TRBV18 to TRBJ2-1; D might be TRBD1 (8 bases). V lost 3 bases and J lost 7, with 13 bases in between. Germline lookup yields CDR1 KGHSH and CDR2 LQKENI. The CDR3 extends over 14 amino acids. DNA for the CDR3: TGTGCCAGCTCACCGGACAGGGAGGGGAATGAGCAGTTCTTC. Protein sequence: CASSPDREGNEQFF.

The chain is built from TRBV5-1 and TRBJ2-3; 14 positions match TRBD2. V lost 3 bases and J lost 2; bases outside the gene matches: 8. The CDR3 consists of 18 residues. CDR1 is SGHRS and CDR2 is YFSETQ in the germline V gene. The CDR3 nucleotides read TGCGCCAGCAGCTGGCCGAGACTAGCGGGGGGGTCCACAGATACGCAGTATTTT. This translates into CASSWPRLAGGSTDTQYF.

V gene TRBV18 combines with J gene TRBJ2-7; 8 nucleotides match TRBD2. Germline CDR1 reads KGHSH; CDR2 reads LQKENI. The CDR3 covers 15 residues. With 0 bases clipped from V and 3 bases from J, the junction kept 4 bases outside the gene matches. The DNA of the CDR3 is TGTGCCAGCTCACCACCCAGCGGGGGAGTCTACGAGCAGTACTTC. Its translation: CASSPPSGGVYEQYF.

This rearrangement joins TRBV6-5 to TRBJ2-5; D is perhaps TRBD1 (5 bases). There are 14 residues in the CDR3. From germline, CDR1 is MNHEY and CDR2 SVGAGI. Deletions cut 6 bases from V and 2 bases from J, with 13 bases between. The CDR3, as DNA: TGTGCCAGCAGCAAGGGCAGGGCGCAAGAGACCCAGTACTTC. This sequence encodes CASSKGRAQETQYF.

The chain has TRBV19 and TRBJ2-6; D remains ambiguous. This CDR3 has 15 amino acids. V lost 4 bases to trimming and J lost 0 bases, with 7 bases between them. Looked up from germline, CDR1 is LNHDA and CDR2 is SQIVND (reference sequence). CDR3 amino acids: CASSSDTSGANVLTF. The CDR3 coding sequence is TGTGCCAGTAGTAGCGACACCTCTGGGGCCAACGTCCTGACTTTC.

The chain links TRBV4-3 to TRBJ1-4, with a tentative D call TRBD1 (6 bases). Germline CDR1 LGHNA, CDR2 YSLEER. V lost 0 bases, J lost 3 bases, and 11 bases lay in between. The CDR3 consists of 16 residues. The CDR3: CASSQDRGGSNEKLFF. DNA for the CDR3: TGCGCCAGCAGCCAAGACAGGGGCGGGTCTAATGAAAAACTGTTTTTT.

The V gene is TRBV5-1, the J gene TRBJ2-7, with a weak D call TRBD2 (6 bases). V was cut by 4 bases and J by 9 bases, with 23 bases left in between. The CDR3 contains 15 residues. Germline CDR1 SGHRS, CDR2 YFSETQ. CDR3 residues: CASSRDAGIQFLQYF. CDR3 bases: TGCGCCAGCAGCCGCGACGCGGGAATACAGTTCCTGCAGTACTTC.

The V gene is TRBV5-1, the J gene TRBJ2-5, with 7 bases that match TRBD1. CDR1 SGHRS and CDR2 YFSETQ come from the germline V gene. The CDR3 runs to 14 residues. Trimming cost V 3 bases and J 0 bases; bases outside gene matches: 2. This CDR3 reads CASSSGTDQETQYF. The CDR3 nucleotides are TGCGCCAGCAGCTCCGGGACAGACCAAGAGACCCAGTACTTC. Complete variable domain (other parts from reference TRBV5-1 and TRBJ2-5): KAGVTQTPRYLIKTRGQQVTLSCSPISGHRSVSWYQQTPGQGLQFLFEYFSETQRNKGNFPGRFSGRQFSNSRSEMNVSTLELGDSALYLCASSSGTDQETQYFGPGTRLLVL.

The chain has TRBV28 and TRBJ1-4, with 8 bases matching TRBD1. This CDR3 has 14 amino acids. V was clipped by 6 bases and J by 4 bases; unmatched bases: 4. The germline gives CDR1 MDHEN, CDR2 SYDVKM. CDR3 amino acids: CASRMTGDNEKLFF. CDR3 DNA: TGTGCCAGCAGAATGACAGGGGATAATGAAAAACTGTTTTTT. The whole variable domain, remainder taken from reference TRBV28 and TRBJ1-4, is DVKVTQSSRYLVKRTGEKVFLECVQDMDHENMFWYRQDPGLGLRLIYFSYDVKMKEKGDIPEGYSVSREKKERFSLILESASTNQTSMYLCASRMTGDNEKLFFGSGTQLSVL.

The chain employs TRBV2 and TRBJ2-3, with 7 positions matching TRBD2. Trimming cost V 6 bases and J 5 bases; bases outside gene matches: 2. CDR1 is SNHLY and CDR2 is FYNNEI in the germline V gene. The CDR3 sequence is 12 residues long. CDR3 nucleotides: TGTGCCAGCAGGCGGGAGTTAGATACGCAGTATTTT. Translating it yields CASRRELDTQYF.

The chain links TRBV6-6 to TRBJ1-4; D remains ambiguous. The CDR3 covers 17 residues. Germline V CDR1 and CDR2: MNHNY, SVGAGI (reference sequence). V was cut by 5 bases and J by 4 bases, with 20 bases left in between. The CDR3 sequence is CASSQLIRFGINEKLFF. The CDR3 DNA follows: TGTGCCAGCAGTCAATTGATAAGATTCGGTATTAATGAAAAACTGTTTTTT.

The chain carries TRBV7-6 and TRBJ2-2; tentatively, D is TRBD2 (6 bases). This CDR3 comprises 16 residues. CDR1 is SGHVS, CDR2 FNYEAQ, per germline. Trimming shortened V by 1 base and J by 4 bases, and 13 bases separated the two germline ends. The CDR3 is CASSLDRWRVTGELFF. The CDR3 DNA sequence: TGTGCCAGCAGCTTAGACAGGTGGAGGGTCACCGGGGAGCTGTTTTTT.

The J gene is TRBJ1-1, the V gene TRBV3-1 (or the pseudogene TRBV3-2), with D possibly being TRBD1 (6 bases). This CDR3 comprises 14 residues. The V end lost 5 bases, the J end lost 4 bases, and 14 bases lay between the germline ends. Germline values: CDR1 LGHDT, CDR2 YNNKEL (reference sequence). The CDR3 protein is CASSAQLGGTEAFF. CDR3 bases: TGTGCCAGCAGCGCCCAGTTAGGGGGCACTGAAGCTTTCTTT.

The genes are TRBV27 and TRBJ1-4; TRBD1 might be the D (5 bases). Germline-derived CDR1 and CDR2 are MNHEY and SMNVEV (reference sequence). V gave up 6 bases and J gave up 5 bases, with 13 bases separating them. This CDR3 region has 14 residues. The CDR3 loop is CASSPRGENEKLFF. DNA for the CDR3: TGTGCCAGCAGCCCCCGGGGGGAAAATGAAAAACTGTTTTTT.

The V gene is TRBV19, the J gene TRBJ2-6, with D possibly TRBD2 on 6 matching bases. V lost 6 bases and J 2 bases, leaving 11 bases between the germline ends. The CDR3 loop spans 15 amino acids. Looked up from germline, CDR1 is LNHDA and CDR2 is SQIVND (reference sequence). The CDR3 coding sequence is TGTGCCAGTAGCCCAGGGAGGACTGGGGCCAACGTCCTGACTTTC. Its protein product is CASSPGRTGANVLTF.